This TCR beta chain comes out of a study of control samples from healthy donors and cancer patients. The assay was immunoSEQ multiplex PCR, and TCRdb's table has in-frame clones only and misses some. The sample holds about 100,000 clones, approximately 82% seen once. The CDR3 extends over 17 amino acids. Germline CDR1 is SGDLS and CDR2 is YYNGEE. Trimming removed 0 bases at V and 0 bases at J, with 10 bases between. J is TRBJ1-6 and V is TRBV9; D call uncertain. The sample consisted of blood. The clonotype was recovered from a man between 18 and 29 years old in good health. For the CDR3, the DNA is TGTGCCAGCAGCGTAGGGGCATCTTACTCCTATAATTCACCCCTCCACTTT. Its protein is CASSVGASYSYNSPLHF. Full variable domain (missing parts from reference TRBV9 and TRBJ1-6): DSGVTQTPKHLITATGQRVTLRCSPRSGDLSVYWYQQSLDQGLQFLIQYYNGEERAKGNILERFSAQQFPDLHSELNLSSLELGDSALYFCASSVGASYSYNSPLHFGNGTRLTVT.